Presented here are 4 T cell receptor beta chains from one specimen sequenced in a study of blood T cell repertoires in COVID-19. Clones were sequenced by immunoSEQ multiplex PCR, and TCRdb holds only the in-frame ones, with some missing. The table has under 200,000 clones, approximately 77% seen once. Sequencing used PBMCs or T cells enriched from blood (not recorded which). These receptors were taken from a man aged 55-75 years who had recovered from COVID-19.

J is TRBJ2-3 and V is TRBV18, with TRBD1 identical over 8 bases. CDR1 is KGHSH and CDR2 is LQKENI in the germline V gene. The junction had 4 bases not matched to a gene; V was cut back by 2 bases and J by 3 bases. This CDR3 is built from 15 residues. CDR3 residues: CASSPVRGRTDTQYF. The CDR3 DNA follows: TGTGCCAGCTCACCAGTCAGGGGGCGAACAGATACGCAGTATTTT.

The CDR3 coding sequence is TGTGCCTGGATTAGGGCGACAGGGTCAAGGGACATTCAGTACTTC. Encoded protein: CAWIRATGSRDIQYF. J is TRBJ2-4 and V is TRBV30, with 7 nucleotides matching TRBD1. This CDR3 has 15 amino acids. CDR1 is GTSNPN and CDR2 is SVGIG in the germline V gene (reference sequence). Losses at the gene ends were 4 bases for V and 8 bases for J; bases not matched to a gene: 14. The full variable domain, completed using reference TRBV30 and TRBJ2-4, is SQTIHQWPATLVQPVGSPLSLECTVEGTSNPNLYWYRQAAGRGLQLLFYSVGIGQISSEVPQNLSASRPQDRQFILSSKKLLLSDSGFYLCAWIRATGSRDIQYFGAGTRLSVL.

V usage is TRBV18 and J usage is TRBJ2-1, with 7 nucleotides matching TRBD2. In germline, CDR1 is KGHSH, CDR2 LQKENI. Trimming cost V 1 base and J 7 bases; bases outside gene matches: 13. This CDR3 has 17 residues. CDR3 in DNA: TGTGCCAGCTCACCACTGATGGCGGGAGTGTTGGTAAATGAGCAGTTCTTC. It specifies CASSPLMAGVLVNEQFF.

This clone was counted at least ten times. The J gene is TRBJ1-5, the V gene TRBV12-5, with D possibly matching TRBD1 (5 bases). Trimming pared 1 base from V and 5 bases from J, leaving 12 bases between. Germline V gene lookup returns CDR1 LGHNT and CDR2 FRNRAP. The CDR3 runs to 15 residues. This CDR3 is CASGLETARDQPQHF. In DNA form, the CDR3 reads TGTGCTAGTGGTTTGGAGACAGCAAGGGATCAGCCCCAGCATTTT.